This T cell receptor beta chain is from a study of tumor-infiltrating lymphocytes in primary liver carcinoma. Extraction of RNA together with DNA used about 18-31 mg of unsorted bulk tissue. Turning to this clonotype: Germline is not matched at one junction end, which may reflect a read error.

This CDR3 spans 15 amino acids. Germline loops: CDR1 SGHVS, CDR2 FQNEAQ. cDNA specific to TCR beta was made from 500 ng of total RNA, with a constant-region primer employed for priming. Libraries of TCR beta came from three nested multiplex PCR rounds with slightly modified ARM-PCR. A C-beta reverse primer was combined with TRBV1-TRBV30 forward primers in the first two PCR rounds, and each round had 10 cycles. TCRdb re-analysed the multiplex PCR reads in MiXCR, keeping a single row per CDR3 protein. The sample has 50,000 to 60,000 distinct CDR3 sequences, roughly 80% seen once. The specimen was liver tumor tissue from sampling region 5. This sample's subset: tumor region T5, tumor centre. The clonotype originates from a middle-aged man with primary liver carcinoma and hepatitis B virus infection. The rearrangement uses TRBV7-8 and TRBJ2-2, with 9 positions matching TRBD1. CDR3 DNA sequence: TGTTCCAGCAGCGCGGGGACAGGGAGCACCGGGGAGCTGTTTTTT. Residues: CSSSAGTGSTGELFF.